Below, 6 T cell receptor beta chains from the same sample are listed, as sequenced in a study of radiotherapy plus CTLA-4 blockade in lung cancer. Data came from immunoSEQ multiplex PCR; TCRdb stores just in-frame clones and leaves some out. The sample carries more than 55,000 clones, 77% recorded once. The material sequenced was peripheral blood, taken from a patient treated with radiotherapy plus ipilimumab. The receptor set was obtained from a human donor with non-small cell lung cancer who had a partial response to radiotherapy plus ipilimumab.

The CDR3 sequence: CASSESIPRDEQYF. The DNA for the CDR3 is TGCGCCAGCAGTGAGTCGATCCCCAGGGACGAGCAGTACTTC. The chain is built from TRBV10-1 and TRBJ2-7, with a possible D match to TRBD1 (5 bases). The ends were cut back, 0 bases at V and 5 bases at J, with 11 bases in the middle. The CDR3 has 14 amino acids. Germline CDR1 is WNHNN and CDR2 is SYGVQD (reference sequence).

The chain carries TRBV2 and TRBJ2-2; a possible D gene is TRBD1 (5 bases). Trimming stripped 4 bases from V and 3 bases from J, with 9 bases between. The germline gives CDR1 SNHLY, CDR2 FYNNEI. The CDR3 totals 14 residues. The CDR3 DNA is TGTGCCAGCAGTGTTCAGGGATACACCGGGGAGCTGTTTTTT. Protein product: CASSVQGYTGELFF.

The chain has TRBV9 and TRBJ2-5, with D possibly matching TRBD2 (5 bases). This CDR3 is built from 12 residues. Germline V gives CDR1 SGDLS, CDR2 YYNGEE. Trimming cost V 2 bases and J 5 bases, with 7 bases left between them. The CDR3 DNA sequence: TGTGCCAGCAGCGTGGACTTTGAGACCCAGTACTTC. This gives the protein CASSVDFETQYF.

The J gene is TRBJ2-3, the V gene TRBV6-4; D perhaps matches TRBD1 (5 bases). This CDR3 is built from 14 residues. Trimming removed 6 bases from V and 2 bases from J, with 12 bases in between. CDR1 is MRHNA, CDR2 SNTAGT, per germline. The CDR3 DNA follows: TGTGCCAGCAGACAGGAGTCCTTCACAGATACGCAGTATTTT. Translation: CASRQESFTDTQYF.

The V gene is TRBV7-2, the J gene TRBJ2-7; TRBD1 aligns across 9 bases. Germline assignment: CDR1 SGHTA and CDR2 FQGNSA. This CDR3 has 16 amino acids. The trim removed 0 bases at V and 5 bases at J, leaving 8 bases unmatched. CDR3 sequence: CASSLAGDRALHEQYF. CDR3 DNA: TGTGCCAGCAGCTTAGCAGGGGACAGGGCCCTCCACGAGCAGTACTTC.

This clone has just one count. The chain links TRBV21-1 to TRBJ1-2; the D segment call TRBD1 is taken from the table without a DNA check. TRBV21-1 is labeled a pseudogene. The CDR3 spans 18 residues. CDR3: CASSIKGDREGWDYGYTF. The CDR3, as DNA: TGTGCCAGCAGCATCAAAGGGGACAGGGAGGGTTGGGACTATGGCTACACCTTC.